These T cell receptor beta chains were read from a single sample in a study of T cells in narcolepsy. This table comes from immunoSEQ multiplex PCR, and its TCRdb copy is limited to in-frame clones, with some not included. This repertoire shows around 25,000 clones, roughly 86% found once; its top ten account for 1.1%. The sequenced sample consisted of CD45RA- memory CD4+ T cells from PBMCs. Source of these receptors: a human donor with narcolepsy. The CDR3 runs from the conserved cysteine through the conserved F or W. The order of the fields is clone size, J gene, CDR3 length, D gene, V gene, CDR3 DNA, CDR3 protein. The D gene is left open where the match is weak. Clone size is given for some rows only: seen once, a few or many times, or a class if the clone is expanded.

clone size: .; J gene: TRBJ1-2; CDR3 length: 11; D gene: .; V gene: TRBV2; CDR3 DNA: TGTGCCAGCGGGGCGGAGGATGGCTACACCTTC; CDR3 protein: CASGAEDGYTF
clone size: .; J gene: TRBJ2-3; CDR3 length: 12; D gene: TRBD2; V gene: TRBV2; CDR3 DNA: TGTGCCAGCGGGGGGGGGTTAGGTACGCAGTATTTT; CDR3 protein: CASGGGLGTQYF
clone size: once; J gene: TRBJ1-5; CDR3 length: 11; D gene: TRBD1; V gene: TRBV5-8; CDR3 DNA: TGTGCCAGCAGCCACGACAGGGCCCAGCATTTT; CDR3 protein: CASSHDRAQHF
clone size: .; J gene: TRBJ2-1; CDR3 length: 14; D gene: .; V gene: TRBV13; CDR3 DNA: TGTGCCAGCAGCACGACGGGACTGTACAATGAGCAGTTCTTC; CDR3 protein: CASSTTGLYNEQFF
clone size: .; J gene: TRBJ2-2; CDR3 length: 14; D gene: TRBD1; V gene: TRBV6-1; CDR3 DNA: TGTGCCAGCAGGCCGGGACAGTTTTTCCGGGAGCTGTTTTTT; CDR3 protein: CASRPGQFFRELFF
clone size: .; J gene: TRBJ1-2; CDR3 length: 14; D gene: .; V gene: TRBV15; CDR3 DNA: TGTGCCACCAGCAGGGGTGAGACTAGCTATGGCTACACCTTC; CDR3 protein: CATSRGETSYGYTF
clone size: once; J gene: TRBJ2-5; CDR3 length: 16; D gene: TRBD1; V gene: TRBV5-1; CDR3 DNA: TGCGCCAGCAGCCCGTGGACAGGGTTGGGGACGGAGACCCAGTACTTC; CDR3 protein: CASSPWTGLGTETQYF
clone size: .; J gene: TRBJ1-2; CDR3 length: 12; D gene: .; V gene: TRBV7-9; CDR3 DNA: TGTGCCAGCAGCTTAGTAGGGGATGGCTACACCTTC; CDR3 protein: CASSLVGDGYTF
clone size: .; J gene: TRBJ2-3; CDR3 length: 14; D gene: TRBD1; V gene: TRBV18; CDR3 DNA: TGTGCCAGCTCACCGAACCGGGACAGCAATACGCAGTATTTT; CDR3 protein: CASSPNRDSNTQYF
clone size: .; J gene: TRBJ1-4; CDR3 length: 12; D gene: .; V gene: TRBV5-1; CDR3 DNA: TGCGCCAGCAGCCGCGACGGGGAAAAACTGTTTTTT; CDR3 protein: CASSRDGEKLFF
clone size: .; J gene: TRBJ1-2; CDR3 length: 12; D gene: .; V gene: TRBV19; CDR3 DNA: TGTGCCAGTACTGCAAGGTTCTATGGCTACACCTTC; CDR3 protein: CASTARFYGYTF
clone size: .; J gene: TRBJ1-6; CDR3 length: 14; D gene: .; V gene: TRBV18; CDR3 DNA: TGTGCCAGCTCCTCTCTCGCCTATAATTCACCCCTCCACTTT; CDR3 protein: CASSSLAYNSPLHF
clone size: .; J gene: TRBJ2-7; CDR3 length: 14; D gene: .; V gene: TRBV11-2; CDR3 DNA: TGTGCCAGCAGCTTAGAAAGGAGCTCCTACGAGCAGTACTTC; CDR3 protein: CASSLERSSYEQYF
clone size: .; J gene: TRBJ1-2; CDR3 length: 11; D gene: .; V gene: TRBV6-5; CDR3 DNA: TGTGCCAGTTTTGACATCTATGGCTACACCTTC; CDR3 protein: CASFDIYGYTF
clone size: .; J gene: TRBJ2-1; CDR3 length: 17; D gene: .; V gene: TRBV2; CDR3 DNA: TGTGCCAGCAGTGGGACATACCTTTCCAGCTCCTACAATGAGCAGTTCTTC; CDR3 protein: CASSGTYLSSSYNEQFF
clone size: .; J gene: TRBJ1-2; CDR3 length: 15; D gene: TRBD1; V gene: TRBV14; CDR3 DNA: TGTGCCAGCAGCCAAGATCGTCAGGGGGCCTATGGCTACACCTTC; CDR3 protein: CASSQDRQGAYGYTF
clone size: .; J gene: TRBJ1-2; CDR3 length: 15; D gene: .; V gene: TRBV5-1; CDR3 DNA: TGCGCCAGCAGCTTGTCGATGGGGACGCTCTATGGCTACACCTTC; CDR3 protein: CASSLSMGTLYGYTF
clone size: .; J gene: TRBJ2-1; CDR3 length: 15; D gene: TRBD2; V gene: TRBV5-1; CDR3 DNA: TGCGCCAGCAGCACTGGGAGCGGGGGGGGGAATGAGCAGTTCTTC; CDR3 protein: CASSTGSGGGNEQFF
clone size: .; J gene: TRBJ2-3; CDR3 length: 14; D gene: TRBD2; V gene: TRBV18; CDR3 DNA: TGTGCCAGCTCCGTAGCGGGTAGCACAGATACGCAGTATTTT; CDR3 protein: CASSVAGSTDTQYF
clone size: .; J gene: TRBJ1-1; CDR3 length: 13; D gene: .; V gene: TRBV6-1; CDR3 DNA: TGTGCCAGCAGGTCGGACAGGAACACTGAAGCTTTCTTT; CDR3 protein: CASRSDRNTEAFF
clone size: .; J gene: TRBJ1-5; CDR3 length: 15; D gene: .; V gene: TRBV4-1; CDR3 DNA: TGCGCCAGCAGCCAAGGTGGGGGGCGCAATCAGCCCCAGCATTTT; CDR3 protein: CASSQGGGRNQPQHF
clone size: .; J gene: TRBJ2-3; CDR3 length: 15; D gene: .; V gene: TRBV10-1; CDR3 DNA: TGCGCCAGCAGTGAGTCCCCTGGTCGCACAGATACGCAGTATTTT; CDR3 protein: CASSESPGRTDTQYF
clone size: .; J gene: TRBJ1-5; CDR3 length: 15; D gene: TRBD1; V gene: TRBV6-1; CDR3 DNA: TGTGCCAGCAGTCCAGGGACAGATAGCAATCAGCCCCAGCATTTT; CDR3 protein: CASSPGTDSNQPQHF
clone size: .; J gene: TRBJ1-6; CDR3 length: 13; D gene: .; V gene: TRBV13; CDR3 DNA: TGTGCCAGCAAGGACAGCCCCAATTCACCCCTCCACTTT; CDR3 protein: CASKDSPNSPLHF
clone size: once; J gene: TRBJ2-3; CDR3 length: 18; D gene: .; V gene: TRBV13; CDR3 DNA: TGTGCCAGCAGCTTAAGAGCTTGGACAGACCATCTCGTAGATACGCAGTATTTT; CDR3 protein: CASSLRAWTDHLVDTQYF
clone size: .; J gene: TRBJ1-1; CDR3 length: 12; D gene: .; V gene: TRBV6-5; CDR3 DNA: TGTGCCAGCAGCCGCGGACAGCTTGAAGCTTTCTTT; CDR3 protein: CASSRGQLEAFF
clone size: once; J gene: TRBJ1-5; CDR3 length: 14; D gene: TRBD1; V gene: TRBV6-1; CDR3 DNA: TGTGCCAGCAGTTCTGACAGGGGCGGTCAGCCCCAGCATTTT; CDR3 protein: CASSSDRGGQPQHF
clone size: .; J gene: TRBJ1-1; CDR3 length: 13; D gene: .; V gene: TRBV4-2; CDR3 DNA: TGTGCCAGCAGCCCTCGACAGAACACTGAAGCTTTCTTT; CDR3 protein: CASSPRQNTEAFF